A selection of T cell receptor beta chains follows, all from one sample in a study of post-analysis software for immune sequencing data. TCRdb independently ran MiXCR on the PCR reads; one entry per CDR3 protein. The table records about 260,000 distinct CDR3 sequences, 36% of them present only once. The sample taken for sequencing was blood. These receptors came from a girl aged 5-17 years with multiple sclerosis. Both conserved end residues are part of each CDR3. The D gene is left open where the match is weak. Clone sizes are given selectively: once, few, many, or a class where the clone is expanded.

D	V	size	J	CDR3	DNA
NA	TRBV7-9	many	TRBJ2-5	CASSVRTLQETQYF	TGTGCCAGCAGCGTCAGGACGTTACAAGAGACCCAGTACTTC
NA	TRBV29-1	many	TRBJ1-2	CSVDGGYGYTF	TGCAGCGTCGACGGGGGGTATGGCTACACCTTC
NA	TRBV5-1	few	TRBJ1-4	CASSPDGEKLFF	TGCGCCAGCAGCCCCGACGGGGAAAAACTGTTTTTT
NA	TRBV24-1	few	TRBJ2-2	CATSDLLRAPGELFF	TGTGCCACCAGTGATTTATTGCGGGCCCCCGGGGAGCTGTTTTTT
NA	TRBV6-2/TRBV6-3	NA	TRBJ2-7	CASSYPTRYEQYF	TGTGCCAGCAGTTACCCAACTAGGTACGAGCAGTACTTC
TRBD2	TRBV5-6	few	TRBJ2-3	CASSTSSGGGDTQYF	TGTGCCAGCAGCACATCTAGCGGGGGTGGAGATACGCAGTATTTT
TRBD1	TRBV6-1	many	TRBJ1-1	CASSPKTGGGTEAFF	TGTGCCAGCAGTCCCAAGACAGGGGGCGGCACTGAAGCTTTCTTT
TRBD2	TRBV3-1	few	TRBJ2-3	CASSQESSGGPRGDTQYF	TGTGCCAGCAGCCAAGAGTCTAGCGGGGGGCCCCGAGGAGATACGCAGTATTTT
TRBD2	TRBV29-1	many	TRBJ2-1	CSVGRLAGSYEQFF	TGCAGCGTTGGCAGACTAGCGGGCTCCTATGAGCAGTTCTTC
NA	TRBV6-1	many	TRBJ2-3	CASSGRQVGSDTQYF	TGTGCCAGCAGTGGGCGGCAAGTCGGCTCAGATACGCAGTATTTT
TRBD1	TRBV12-3/TRBV12-4	many	TRBJ1-2	CASSPRGARGYTF	TGTGCCAGCAGCCCCAGGGGGGCCAGAGGCTACACCTTC
TRBD2	TRBV15	many	TRBJ2-5	CATSRGTSGAETQYF	TGTGCCACCAGCAGAGGGACTAGCGGAGCGGAGACCCAGTACTTC
TRBD1	TRBV4-1	many	TRBJ1-2	CASSAAGTGYGYTF	TGCGCCAGCAGCGCCGCCGGGACAGGCTATGGCTACACCTTC
TRBD1	TRBV11-3	many	TRBJ2-1	CASSLRTGTGGDEQFF	TGTGCCAGCAGCTTAAGAACAGGGACAGGGGGCGATGAGCAGTTCTTC
NA	TRBV7-2	NA	TRBJ2-7	CASSMTVNEQYF	TGTGCCAGCAGCATGACAGTCAATGAGCAGTACTTC
NA	TRBV10-3	NA	TRBJ2-4	CAISESINMGNIQYF	TGTGCCATCAGTGAGTCGATCAATATGGGAAACATTCAGTACTTC